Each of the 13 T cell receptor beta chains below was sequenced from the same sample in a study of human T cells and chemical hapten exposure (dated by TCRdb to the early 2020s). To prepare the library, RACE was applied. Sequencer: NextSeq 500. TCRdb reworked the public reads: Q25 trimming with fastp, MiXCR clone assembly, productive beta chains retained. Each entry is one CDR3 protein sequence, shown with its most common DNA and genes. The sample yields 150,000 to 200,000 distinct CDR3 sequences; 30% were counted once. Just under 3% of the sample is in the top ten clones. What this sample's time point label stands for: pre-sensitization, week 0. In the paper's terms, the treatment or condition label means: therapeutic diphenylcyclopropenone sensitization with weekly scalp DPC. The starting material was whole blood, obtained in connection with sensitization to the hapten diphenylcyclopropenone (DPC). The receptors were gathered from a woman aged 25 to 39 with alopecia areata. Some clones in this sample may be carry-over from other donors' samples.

The CDR3 DNA sequence: TGTGCCAGCAGAAAAGGGGTGGGGGTAGCGGGCTACGAGCAGTACTTC. Its protein is CASRKGVGVAGYEQYF. The gene calls are TRBV27 and TRBJ2-7; 7 bases are shared with TRBD2. CDR1 is MNHEY and CDR2 is SMNVEV in the germline V gene (reference sequence). Germline trimming cut 6 bases from V and 3 bases from J; bases unmatched to any gene: 14. The CDR3 runs 16 residues.

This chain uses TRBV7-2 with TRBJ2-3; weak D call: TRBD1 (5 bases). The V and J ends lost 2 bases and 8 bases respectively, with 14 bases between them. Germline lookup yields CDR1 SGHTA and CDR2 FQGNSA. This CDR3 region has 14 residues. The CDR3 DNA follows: TGTGCCAGCAGCTTAAGCCAGGGTGCAGGTACGCAGTATTTT. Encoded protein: CASSLSQGAGTQYF.

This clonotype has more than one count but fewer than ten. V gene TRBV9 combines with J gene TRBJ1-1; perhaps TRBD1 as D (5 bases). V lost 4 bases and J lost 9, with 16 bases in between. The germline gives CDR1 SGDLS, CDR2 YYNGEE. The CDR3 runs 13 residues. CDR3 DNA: TGTGCCAGCAGCCCAGGGCCAAACGAGCAAGCTTTCTTT. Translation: CASSPGPNEQAFF.

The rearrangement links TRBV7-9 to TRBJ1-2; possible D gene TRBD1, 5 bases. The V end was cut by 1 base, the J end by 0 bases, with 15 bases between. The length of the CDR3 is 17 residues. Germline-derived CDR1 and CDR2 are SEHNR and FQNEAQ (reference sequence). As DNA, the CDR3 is TGTGCCAGCAGCTTAGGGGGATGGGACGCCGCTAACTATGGCTACACCTTC. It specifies CASSLGGWDAANYGYTF.

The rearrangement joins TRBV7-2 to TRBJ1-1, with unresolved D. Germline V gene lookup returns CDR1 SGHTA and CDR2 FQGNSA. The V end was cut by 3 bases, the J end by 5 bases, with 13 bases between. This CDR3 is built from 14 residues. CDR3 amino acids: CASSFADMGTEAFF. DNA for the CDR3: TGTGCCAGCAGCTTTGCGGATATGGGGACTGAAGCTTTCTTT.

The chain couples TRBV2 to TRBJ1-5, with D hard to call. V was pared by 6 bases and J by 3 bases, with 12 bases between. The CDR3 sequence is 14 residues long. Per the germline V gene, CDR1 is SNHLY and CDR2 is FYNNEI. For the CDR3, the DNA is TGTGCCAGCAGATTCGGTTCCCTCAATCAGCCCCAGCATTTT. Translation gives CASRFGSLNQPQHF.

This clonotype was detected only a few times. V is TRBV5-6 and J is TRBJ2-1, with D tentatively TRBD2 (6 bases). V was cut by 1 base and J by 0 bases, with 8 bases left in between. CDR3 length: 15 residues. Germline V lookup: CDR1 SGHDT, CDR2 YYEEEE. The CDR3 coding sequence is TGTGCCAGCAGCTTGTTGCGGGACTCCTACAATGAGCAGTTCTTC. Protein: CASSLLRDSYNEQFF.

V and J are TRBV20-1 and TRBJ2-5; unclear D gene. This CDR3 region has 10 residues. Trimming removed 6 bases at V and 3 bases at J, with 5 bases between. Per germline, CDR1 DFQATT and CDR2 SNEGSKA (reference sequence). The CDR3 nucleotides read TGCAGTGCAGAGAAAGAGACCCAGTACTTC. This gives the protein CSAEKETQYF.

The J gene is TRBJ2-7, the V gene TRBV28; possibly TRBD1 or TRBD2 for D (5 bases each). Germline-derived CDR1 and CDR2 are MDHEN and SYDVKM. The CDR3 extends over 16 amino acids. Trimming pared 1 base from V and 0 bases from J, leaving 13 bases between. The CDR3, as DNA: TGTGCCAGCAGTTTATCCCGGGACCGACTCTCCTACGAGCAGTACTTC. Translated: CASSLSRDRLSYEQYF.

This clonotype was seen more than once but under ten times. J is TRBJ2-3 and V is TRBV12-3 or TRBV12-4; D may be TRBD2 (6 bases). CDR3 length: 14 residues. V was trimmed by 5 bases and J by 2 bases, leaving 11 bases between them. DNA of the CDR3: TGTGCCAGCAGTGATGGGGGGTTCACAGATACGCAGTATTTT. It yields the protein CASSDGGFTDTQYF.

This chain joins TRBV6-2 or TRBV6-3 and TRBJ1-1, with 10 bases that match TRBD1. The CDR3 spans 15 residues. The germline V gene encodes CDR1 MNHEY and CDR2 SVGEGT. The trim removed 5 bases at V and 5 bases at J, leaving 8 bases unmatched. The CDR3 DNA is TGTGCCAGCAGTCCCCCCGGGACAGGGGAAACTGAAGCTTTCTTT. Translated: CASSPPGTGETEAFF.

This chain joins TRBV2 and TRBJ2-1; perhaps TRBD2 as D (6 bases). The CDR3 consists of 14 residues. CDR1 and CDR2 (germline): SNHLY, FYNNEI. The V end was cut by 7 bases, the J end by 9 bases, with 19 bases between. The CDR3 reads CASTPTGVLGEQFF. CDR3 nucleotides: TGTGCCAGCACCCCTACGGGGGTACTGGGTGAGCAGTTCTTC.

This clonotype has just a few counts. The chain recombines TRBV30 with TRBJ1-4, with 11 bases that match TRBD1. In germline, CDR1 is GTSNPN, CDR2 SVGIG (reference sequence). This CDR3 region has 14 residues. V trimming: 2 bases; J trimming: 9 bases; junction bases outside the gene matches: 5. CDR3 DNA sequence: TGTGCCTGGAGTTCCGGACAGGGGGCTAAAAAACTGTTTTTT. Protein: CAWSSGQGAKKLFF.